Listed below are T cell receptor beta chains from one sample, sequenced in a study of lymphopenia after photon versus proton radiotherapy. The repertoire was sequenced with immunoSEQ multiplex PCR; TCRdb's copy has only in-frame clones and lacks some. The sample records roughly 36,000 clones, roughly nine tenths being singletons. Material: peripheral blood, obtained from a patient treated with photon-based radiotherapy. The receptors were gathered from a woman aged 45-59 years with pancreatic cancer. Both conserved end residues are part of each CDR3. D genes are given only for firm matches. For some rows the clone size is stated as once, few or many, or as a class when expanded; others skip it.

clone size: -
V gene: TRBV5-1
D gene: TRBD2
J gene: TRBJ2-3
CDR3 DNA: TGCGCCAGCAGCTCAGGGACTAGCGCTTCTAGCACAGATACGCAGTATTTT
CDR3 protein: CASSSGTSASSTDTQYF

clone size: -
V gene: TRBV7-2
D gene: -
J gene: TRBJ2-3
CDR3 DNA: TGTGCCAGCAGCTTAGCGGGAGTGAGAGTCACAGATACGCAGTATTTT
CDR3 protein: CASSLAGVRVTDTQYF

clone size: -
V gene: TRBV7-9
D gene: TRBD1
J gene: TRBJ2-7
CDR3 DNA: TGTGCCAGCAGCACGAACAGGGGCAACTACGAGCAGTACTTC
CDR3 protein: CASSTNRGNYEQYF

clone size: -
V gene: TRBV7-2
D gene: TRBD2
J gene: TRBJ2-7
CDR3 DNA: TGTGCCAGCAGCGCGCCTAGCGGGAGTTACGAGCAGTACTTC
CDR3 protein: CASSAPSGSYEQYF

clone size: -
V gene: TRBV6-6
D gene: -
J gene: TRBJ1-1
CDR3 DNA: TGTGCCAGCAGTTACTCGTCGGGGGCTGAAGCTTTCTTT
CDR3 protein: CASSYSSGAEAFF

clone size: -
V gene: TRBV27
D gene: -
J gene: TRBJ1-4
CDR3 DNA: TGTGCCAGCAGCGCTGGGGGGGCCGGTGAAAAACTGTTTTTT
CDR3 protein: CASSAGGAGEKLFF

clone size: -
V gene: TRBV18
D gene: -
J gene: TRBJ2-7
CDR3 DNA: TGTGCCAGCTCACCAACTCAGGGGTACGAGCAGTACTTC
CDR3 protein: CASSPTQGYEQYF

clone size: -
V gene: TRBV7-9
D gene: TRBD2
J gene: TRBJ2-3
CDR3 DNA: TGTGCCAGCAGCTCCTGGGGGGGAAGAACAGATACGCAGTATTTT
CDR3 protein: CASSSWGGRTDTQYF

clone size: -
V gene: TRBV7-2
D gene: -
J gene: TRBJ1-2
CDR3 DNA: TGTGCCAGCAGCTTAGAAGGTACAGGGAACTATGGCTACACCTTC
CDR3 protein: CASSLEGTGNYGYTF

clone size: -
V gene: TRBV28
D gene: TRBD1
J gene: TRBJ1-2
CDR3 DNA: TGTGCCAGCAGTGACAGGGGGGGTACCTCTAACTATGGCTACACCTTC
CDR3 protein: CASSDRGGTSNYGYTF

clone size: -
V gene: TRBV5-6
D gene: TRBD1
J gene: TRBJ2-7
CDR3 DNA: TGTGCCAGCAGCTTGCGACAGGGTTACGAGCAGTACTTC
CDR3 protein: CASSLRQGYEQYF

clone size: -
V gene: TRBV27
D gene: TRBD2
J gene: TRBJ2-3
CDR3 DNA: TGTGCCAGCAGTTGGACTAGCGGGAGCCTCTTAGGGACGCAGTATTTT
CDR3 protein: CASSWTSGSLLGTQYF

clone size: -
V gene: TRBV30
D gene: -
J gene: TRBJ2-1
CDR3 DNA: TGTGCCTGGAGTCCACTAGCAGAGTACAATGAGCAGTTCTTC
CDR3 protein: CAWSPLAEYNEQFF

clone size: -
V gene: TRBV27
D gene: -
J gene: TRBJ2-1
CDR3 DNA: TGTGCCAGCAGTTACATAGCGGTTCTCAATGAGCAGTTCTTC
CDR3 protein: CASSYIAVLNEQFF

clone size: -
V gene: TRBV11-2
D gene: -
J gene: TRBJ2-7
CDR3 DNA: TGTGCCAGCAGCTTAGGGTGGACGGGGGCCTCCTACGAGCAGTACTTC
CDR3 protein: CASSLGWTGASYEQYF

clone size: -
V gene: TRBV15
D gene: -
J gene: TRBJ2-3
CDR3 DNA: TGTGCCACCAGCAGAGATCTCTCCCCAGATACGCAGTATTTT
CDR3 protein: CATSRDLSPDTQYF

clone size: -
V gene: TRBV5-8
D gene: -
J gene: TRBJ1-5
CDR3 DNA: TGTGCCAGCAGCTTGGGGACCCCATACAATCAGCCCCAGCATTTT
CDR3 protein: CASSLGTPYNQPQHF

clone size: -
V gene: TRBV5-4
D gene: TRBD2
J gene: TRBJ2-2
CDR3 DNA: TGTGCCAGCAGCTTGGTAGGCGGGAGTCCGAACACCGGGGAGCTGTTTTTT
CDR3 protein: CASSLVGGSPNTGELFF

clone size: -
V gene: TRBV28
D gene: TRBD2
J gene: TRBJ2-1
CDR3 DNA: TGTGCCAGCAGTTTACTGGAGCGGGAGGGCCTTAATGAGCAGTTCTTC
CDR3 protein: CASSLLEREGLNEQFF

clone size: -
V gene: TRBV5-1
D gene: TRBD2
J gene: TRBJ2-3
CDR3 DNA: TGCGCCAGCACCTGGGCGGGGGGCACAGATACGCAGTATTTT
CDR3 protein: CASTWAGGTDTQYF

clone size: -
V gene: TRBV25-1
D gene: TRBD2
J gene: TRBJ2-5
CDR3 DNA: TGTGCCAGCAGTGTCGGCGGGGGACGCCGGGAGACCCAGTACTTC
CDR3 protein: CASSVGGGRRETQYF

clone size: -
V gene: TRBV7-3
D gene: TRBD2
J gene: TRBJ2-1
CDR3 DNA: TGTGCCAGCAGCCCGAGCGGGACTAGCGTCTACAATGAGCAGTTCTTC
CDR3 protein: CASSPSGTSVYNEQFF

clone size: -
V gene: TRBV30
D gene: -
J gene: TRBJ1-2
CDR3 DNA: TGTGCCTCGGGCCGTGAAGCTAACTATGGCTACACCTTT
CDR3 protein: CASGREANYGYTF

clone size: -
V gene: TRBV18
D gene: -
J gene: TRBJ2-6
CDR3 DNA: TGTGCCAGCTCACCAGGGGCTGGGGCCAACGTCCTGACTTTC
CDR3 protein: CASSPGAGANVLTF

clone size: -
V gene: TRBV10-2
D gene: -
J gene: TRBJ2-6
CDR3 DNA: TGCGCCAGCAGTGAACTGGGGAGAATGGTCGGGGCCAACGTCCTGACTTTC
CDR3 protein: CASSELGRMVGANVLTF

clone size: -
V gene: TRBV5-5
D gene: -
J gene: TRBJ2-3
CDR3 DNA: TGTGCCAGCAGCCCCATGGTCTCCCTACTGTCAGATACGCAGTATTTT
CDR3 protein: CASSPMVSLLSDTQYF

clone size: -
V gene: TRBV5-1
D gene: TRBD1
J gene: TRBJ1-1
CDR3 DNA: TGCGCCAGCAGCTTAGGGACAGGCATGAACACTGAAGCTTTCTTT
CDR3 protein: CASSLGTGMNTEAFF

clone size: -
V gene: TRBV5-8
D gene: -
J gene: TRBJ2-1
CDR3 DNA: TGTGCCAGCAGCTTGGGACCACAAGAGAATGAGCAGTTCTTC
CDR3 protein: CASSLGPQENEQFF

clone size: -
V gene: TRBV6-1
D gene: TRBD2
J gene: TRBJ2-7
CDR3 DNA: TGTGCCAGCAGGGCCGGTAGCGGGTCGCCGACCGAGCAGTACTTC
CDR3 protein: CASRAGSGSPTEQYF

clone size: -
V gene: TRBV28
D gene: -
J gene: TRBJ1-5
CDR3 DNA: TGTGCCAGCAGCCGCCCCCGGAGGACCCAGCATTTT
CDR3 protein: CASSRPRRTQHF

clone size: once
V gene: TRBV7-2
D gene: -
J gene: TRBJ2-4
CDR3 DNA: TGTGCCAGCAGCCCGTACAGGGAAGCCAAAAACATTCAGTACTTC
CDR3 protein: CASSPYREAKNIQYF

clone size: -
V gene: TRBV10-1
D gene: TRBD2
J gene: TRBJ2-1
CDR3 DNA: TGCGCCAGCGGGACTAGCGGGAGCGATGAGCAGTTCTTC
CDR3 protein: CASGTSGSDEQFF

clone size: -
V gene: TRBV7-2
D gene: TRBD1
J gene: TRBJ1-1
CDR3 DNA: TGTGCCAGCAGCTTAAGTAGGACAGGCCGGGGTTTCTTT
CDR3 protein: CASSLSRTGRGFF

clone size: once
V gene: TRBV4-3
D gene: TRBD1
J gene: TRBJ1-4
CDR3 DNA: TGCGCCAGCAGCCAAAGACAGGGGTGGGATGAAAAACTGTTTTTT
CDR3 protein: CASSQRQGWDEKLFF